Here is one TCR beta chain with its context. Its target is unknown. The sample is drawn from a study of T-cell memory formation after mild COVID-19. General study results and limits: Contracting CD8+ clones were enriched in EMRA, CD4+ mainly in CM and EM.

Amplification by 5'RACE using constant-segment primers produced TCR alpha and TCR beta cDNA libraries that carried sample barcodes and UMIs. In TCRdb, the 5' RACE reads were re-called with MiXCR into one record per CDR3 protein. The data hold roughly 200,000 distinct CDR3 sequences, with roughly 16% observed a single time. The TCR was taken from an adult woman who had mild COVID-19 (a few samples of this study predate the infection). Cell type and time point are not known. Sequenced input: PBMCs or a T cell subset sorted from them (not recorded which).

CDR3: CASSSGQGAGYEQYF. CDR3 coding DNA: TGTGCCAGCAGTTCGGGACAGGGGGCCGGCTACGAGCAGTACTTC. The J gene is TRBJ2-7, the V gene TRBV12-3 or TRBV12-4; 12 bases map to TRBD1. V gave up 4 bases and J gave up 3 bases; unmatched junction bases: 4. The CDR3 has 15 amino acids.